This passage covers 15 T cell receptor beta chains from one sample sequenced in a study of T cell repertoires in cytomegalovirus infection. TCRdb used MiXCR to reprocess the reads, holding one entry per CDR3 protein. The repertoire has over 90,000 distinct CDR3 sequences, 16% of them found once; the top ten carry around 8.5%. The sequenced sample consisted of PBMCs. All receptors derive from a human donor in good health (CMV status not recorded). Some clones in this sample may be carry-over from other donors' samples.

This clonotype has only a few counts. The chain is built from TRBV28 and TRBJ2-4; no clear D. The germline V and J ends were trimmed by 2 bases and 0 bases, with 8 bases remaining between them. CDR1 MDHEN and CDR2 SYDVKM come from the germline V gene. The CDR3 is made up of 15 amino acids. The CDR3 nucleotides are TGTGCCAGCAGTTTACCCGATGGAGCCAAAAACATTCAGTACTTC. Translating it yields CASSLPDGAKNIQYF.

This clonotype was seen only a few times. The chain couples TRBV7-2 to TRBJ2-7; the match to TRBD1 covers 9 bases. The CDR3 runs to 14 residues. J gave up 9 bases and V 8 bases, and 14 bases lay outside the gene matches. Per germline, CDR1 SGHTA and CDR2 FQGNSA. CDR3 in DNA: TGTGCCAGCTGTCCTGTAGGACAGGGGCTAGTGCAGTACTTC. Its protein product is CASCPVGQGLVQYF.

This clonotype was counted at least ten times. This chain links TRBV7-8 with TRBJ1-6, with D possibly TRBD1 on 6 matching bases. Germline CDR1 is SGHVS and CDR2 is FQNEAQ. This CDR3 is built from 16 residues. V lost 1 base to trimming and J lost 4 bases, with 11 bases between them. The CDR3 is CASSLGGQGYNSPLHF. The CDR3 nucleotides are TGTGCCAGCAGCTTAGGGGGGCAGGGGTATAATTCACCCCTCCACTTT.

The gene calls are TRBV20-1 and TRBJ2-4, with D hard to call. Trimming cost V 6 bases and J 0 bases, with 6 bases left between them. Germline V CDR1 and CDR2: DFQATT, SNEGSKA (reference sequence). This CDR3 region has 12 residues. This CDR3 reads CSASLAKNIQYF. The CDR3 DNA reads as TGCAGTGCGTCATTAGCCAAAAACATTCAGTACTTC.

A note on this clonotype: Germline is not matched at one junction end, which may reflect a read error. The chain has TRBV4-1 and TRBJ2-2; 9 positions agree with TRBD1. Germline V CDR1 and CDR2: MGHRA, YSYEKL. The CDR3 extends over 15 amino acids. CDR3: CASSQGTGESGELSF. In nucleotides, the CDR3 is TGCGCCAGCAGCCAAGGGACAGGGGAGTCCGGGGAGCTGTCTTTT.

This clonotype was observed many times. J is TRBJ1-1 and V is TRBV7-9, with 8 bases that match TRBD1. Germline assignment: CDR1 SEHNR and CDR2 FQNEAQ (reference sequence). This CDR3 is built from 13 residues. V lost 5 bases, J lost 4 bases, and 3 bases stayed unmatched. The CDR3 spells CASSVQGGTEAFF. The DNA for the CDR3 is TGTGCCAGCAGCGTACAGGGGGGCACTGAAGCTTTCTTT.

This clonotype occurred many times. The chain joins TRBV7-2 to TRBJ2-5; 10 bases are a match to TRBD2. Germline V CDR1 and CDR2: SGHTA, FQGNSA. The V gene end was trimmed by 3 bases and the J gene end by 5 bases; junction bases not matched to a gene: 6. The CDR3 totals 15 residues. CDR3 sequence reads: CASSFQLAGRETQYF. The DNA for the CDR3 is TGTGCCAGCAGCTTCCAACTAGCGGGGCGTGAGACCCAGTACTTC.

This clonotype was counted ten times or more. The chain uses TRBV10-3 and TRBJ2-7; possible D gene TRBD2, 6 bases. CDR1 is ENHRY and CDR2 is SYGVKD in the germline V gene. Trimming removed 3 bases at V and 2 bases at J, with 11 bases between. This CDR3 has 14 residues. DNA of the CDR3: TGTGCCATCAGTGAAAGGGGACTGGCCTACGAGCAGTACTTC. This encodes CAISERGLAYEQYF.

The V gene is TRBV18, the J gene TRBJ2-5; no clear D gene. The CDR3 length is 13 residues. Germline CDR1 and CDR2: KGHSH and LQKENI. V gave up 2 bases and J gave up 2 bases, with 6 bases separating them. The DNA for the CDR3 is TGTGCCAGCTCACCAAACCGTCAAGAGACCCAGTACTTC. Its translation: CASSPNRQETQYF.

The rearrangement joins TRBV28 to TRBJ2-3, with a tentative D call TRBD1 (6 bases). The CDR3 is 16 residues long. Per the germline V gene, CDR1 is MDHEN and CDR2 is SYDVKM. Trimming took 4 bases from V and 3 from J, leaving 17 bases between them. CDR3 amino acids: CASSYLQGLGTDTQYF. In DNA form, the CDR3 reads TGTGCCAGCAGTTACCTCCAGGGGCTTGGTACAGATACGCAGTATTTT.

This clonotype was seen a few times. V is TRBV6-1 and J is TRBJ2-1, with 8 bases identical to TRBD2. The CDR3 is 13 residues long. Trimming took 5 bases from V and 9 from J; bases not matched to a gene: 6. The germline V gene encodes CDR1 MNHNS and CDR2 SASEGT. The CDR3, as DNA: TGTGCCAGCAGTTCGGGGGGGCGTTCTGAGCAGTTCTTC. Amino acid sequence: CASSSGGRSEQFF.

This clonotype was observed a handful of times. The V gene is TRBV2, the J gene TRBJ2-5; no clear D gene. Germline CDR1 is SNHLY and CDR2 is FYNNEI. Trimming shortened V by 1 base and J by 5 bases, and 14 bases separated the two germline ends. CDR3 length: 15 amino acids. The DNA for the CDR3 is TGTGCCAGCAGTGAAGAGGCGCTCGTCGGGGAGACCCAGTACTTC. Its translation: CASSEEALVGETQYF.

This clonotype turned up a few times. This chain uses TRBV6-1 with TRBJ2-1, with D unresolved. Germline V gives CDR1 MNHNS, CDR2 SASEGT. This CDR3 contains 11 residues. V was trimmed by 3 bases and J by 8 bases, leaving 5 bases between them. The CDR3 nucleotides are TGTGCCAGCAGTGAGGGCTATGAGCAGTTCTTC. The encoded protein is CASSEGYEQFF.

This clonotype was seen only once. Possible read error: a much larger clone is one base away. V is TRBV7-2 and J is TRBJ1-2, with 9 bases aligning to TRBD1. The CDR3 covers 13 residues. Germline CDR1 SGHTA, CDR2 FQGNSA. CDR3 DNA: TGTGCCATCAGCTCGGGACAGGGCGAAGGCTACACCTTC. The encoded protein is CAISSGQGEGYTF. The variable domain in full, completed from reference TRBV7-2 and TRBJ1-2, reads GAGVSQSPSNKVTEKGKDVELRCDPISGHTALYWYRQSLGQGLEFLIYFQGNSAPDKSGLPSDRFSAERTGGSVSTLTIQRTQQEDSAVYLCAISSGQGEGYTFGSGTRLTVV.

This clonotype was counted at least ten times. V gene TRBV7-2 combines with J gene TRBJ2-1; TRBD1 matches 7 bases. CDR3 length: 15 residues. Losses at the gene ends were 5 bases for V and 5 bases for J; bases not matched to a gene: 9. In germline, CDR1 is SGHTA, CDR2 FQGNSA. The CDR3 sequence is CASSTMTGLDNEQFF. The CDR3, as DNA: TGTGCCAGCAGCACCATGACAGGGCTTGACAATGAGCAGTTCTTC.